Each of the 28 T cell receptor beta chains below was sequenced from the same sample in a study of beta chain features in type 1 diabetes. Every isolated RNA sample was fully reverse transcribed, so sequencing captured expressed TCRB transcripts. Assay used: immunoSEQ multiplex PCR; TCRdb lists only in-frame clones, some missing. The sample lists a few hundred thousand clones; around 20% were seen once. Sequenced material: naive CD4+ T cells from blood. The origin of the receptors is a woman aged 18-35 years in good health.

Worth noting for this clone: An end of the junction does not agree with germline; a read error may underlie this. CDR3 sequence reads: CSASQAPVDF. CDR3 sequence (DNA): TGCAGTGCTTCTCAGGCCCCGGTGGACTTC. This chain joins TRBV20-1 and TRBJ2-5, with D uncertain. CDR1 DFQATT and CDR2 SNEGSKA come from the germline V gene (reference sequence). The CDR3 is 10 residues long.

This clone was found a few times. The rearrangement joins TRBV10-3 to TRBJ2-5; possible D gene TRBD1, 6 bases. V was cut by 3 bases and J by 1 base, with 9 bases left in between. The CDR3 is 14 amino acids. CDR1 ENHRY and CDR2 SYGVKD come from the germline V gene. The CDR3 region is CAISEGTLQETQYF. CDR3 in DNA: TGTGCCATCAGTGAAGGGACACTCCAAGAGACCCAGTACTTC.

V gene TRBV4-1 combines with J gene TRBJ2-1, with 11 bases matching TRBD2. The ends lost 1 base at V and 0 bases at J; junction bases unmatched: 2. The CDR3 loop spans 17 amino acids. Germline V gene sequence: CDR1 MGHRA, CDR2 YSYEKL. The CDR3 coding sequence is TGCGCCAGCAGCCAAGCTAGCGGGGGGCTCTCCTACAATGAGCAGTTCTTC. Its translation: CASSQASGGLSYNEQFF.

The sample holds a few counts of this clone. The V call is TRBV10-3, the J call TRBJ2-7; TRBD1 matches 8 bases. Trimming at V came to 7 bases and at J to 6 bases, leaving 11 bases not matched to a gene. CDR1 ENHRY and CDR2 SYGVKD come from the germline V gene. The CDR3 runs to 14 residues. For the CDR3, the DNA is TGTGCCATCAAGGGTGGGACAGGTCCTGGCGAGCAGTACTTC. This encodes CAIKGGTGPGEQYF.

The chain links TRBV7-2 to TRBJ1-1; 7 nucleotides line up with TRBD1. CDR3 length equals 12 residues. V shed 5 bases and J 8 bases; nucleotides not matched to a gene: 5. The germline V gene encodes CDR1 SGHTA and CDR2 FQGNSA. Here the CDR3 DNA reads TGTGCCAGCAGCACACAGGGGAGGGAAGCTTTCTTT. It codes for CASSTQGREAFF.

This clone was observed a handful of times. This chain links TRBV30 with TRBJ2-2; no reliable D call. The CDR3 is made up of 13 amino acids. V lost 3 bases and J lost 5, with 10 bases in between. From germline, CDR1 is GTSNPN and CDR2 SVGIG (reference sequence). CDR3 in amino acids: CAWSAHRTGELFF. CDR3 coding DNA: TGTGCCTGGAGCGCCCATCGGACCGGGGAGCTGTTTTTT.

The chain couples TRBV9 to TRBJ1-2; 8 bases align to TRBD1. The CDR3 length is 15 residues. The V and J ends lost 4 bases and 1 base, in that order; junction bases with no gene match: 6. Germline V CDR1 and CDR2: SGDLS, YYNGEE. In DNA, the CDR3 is TGTGCCAGCAGCTTAGGGGACAGGCTTAACTATGGCTACACCTTC. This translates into CASSLGDRLNYGYTF.

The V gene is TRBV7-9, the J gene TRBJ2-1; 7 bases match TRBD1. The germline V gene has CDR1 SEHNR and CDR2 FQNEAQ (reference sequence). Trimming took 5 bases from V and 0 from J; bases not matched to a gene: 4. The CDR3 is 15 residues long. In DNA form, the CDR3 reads TGTGCCAGCAGCCCTGACAGGGTCTCCTACAATGAGCAGTTCTTC. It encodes CASSPDRVSYNEQFF.

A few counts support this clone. CDR3 in DNA: TGTGCCAGTCTCGACCGGACTACATACAATGAGCAGTTCTTC. As protein: CASLDRTTYNEQFF. The rearrangement joins TRBV19 to TRBJ2-1; possibly TRBD2 for D (6 bases). The V end lost 8 bases, the J end lost 4 bases, and 15 bases lay between the germline ends. This CDR3 has 14 amino acids. The germline V gene encodes CDR1 LNHDA and CDR2 SQIVND (reference sequence).

CDR3 region: CASSLNRADQETQYF. The CDR3 nucleotides are TGCGCCAGCAGCTTAAACAGGGCGGACCAAGAGACCCAGTACTTC. The chain uses TRBV5-1 and TRBJ2-5, with a tentative D call TRBD1 (6 bases). The ends were cut back, 2 bases at V and 0 bases at J, with 11 bases in the middle. Germline V gene data show CDR1 as SGHRS and CDR2 as YFSETQ. The CDR3 totals 15 residues.

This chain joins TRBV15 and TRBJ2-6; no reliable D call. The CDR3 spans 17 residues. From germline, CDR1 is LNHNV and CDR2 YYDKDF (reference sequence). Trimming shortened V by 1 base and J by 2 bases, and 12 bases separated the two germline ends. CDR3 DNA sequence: TGTGCCACCAGCAGAGGTACCCTATCCCCTGGGGCCAACGTCCTGACTTTC. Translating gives CATSRGTLSPGANVLTF.

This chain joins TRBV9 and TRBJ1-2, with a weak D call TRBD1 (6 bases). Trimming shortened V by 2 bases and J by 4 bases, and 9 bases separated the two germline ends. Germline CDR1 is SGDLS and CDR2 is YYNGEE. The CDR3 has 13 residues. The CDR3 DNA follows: TGTGCCAGCAGCGTCCCAGGGGCCTATGGCTACACCTTC. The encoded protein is CASSVPGAYGYTF.

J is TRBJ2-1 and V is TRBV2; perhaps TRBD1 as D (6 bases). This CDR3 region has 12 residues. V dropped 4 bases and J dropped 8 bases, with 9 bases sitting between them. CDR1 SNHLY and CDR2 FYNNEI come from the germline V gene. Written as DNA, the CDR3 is TGTGCCAGCAGTGGAGAGGGGGATGAGCAGTTCTTC. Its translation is CASSGEGDEQFF.

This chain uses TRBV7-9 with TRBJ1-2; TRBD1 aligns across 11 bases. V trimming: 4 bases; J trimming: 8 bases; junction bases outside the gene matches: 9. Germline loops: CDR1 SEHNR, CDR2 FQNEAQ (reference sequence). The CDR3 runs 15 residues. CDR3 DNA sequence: TGTGCCAGCAGCTCTGTGGACAGGGGGCTAGAGGGCTACACCTTC. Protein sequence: CASSSVDRGLEGYTF. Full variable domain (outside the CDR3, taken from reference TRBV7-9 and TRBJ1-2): DTGVSQNPRHKITKRGQNVTFRCDPISEHNRLYWYRQTLGQGPEFLTYFQNEAQLEKSRLLSDRFSAERPKGSFSTLEIQRTEQGDSAMYLCASSSVDRGLEGYTFGSGTRLTVV.

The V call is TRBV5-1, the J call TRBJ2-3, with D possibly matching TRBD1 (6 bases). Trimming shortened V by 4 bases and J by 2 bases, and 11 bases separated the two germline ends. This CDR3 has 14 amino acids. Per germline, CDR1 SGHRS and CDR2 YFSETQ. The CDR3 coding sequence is TGCGCCAGCAGCCCTCGACAGGACACAGATACGCAGTATTTT. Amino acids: CASSPRQDTDTQYF.

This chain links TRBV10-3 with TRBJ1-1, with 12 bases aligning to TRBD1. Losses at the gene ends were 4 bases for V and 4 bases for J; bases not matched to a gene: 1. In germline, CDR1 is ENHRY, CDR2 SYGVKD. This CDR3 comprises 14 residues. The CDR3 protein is CAISVGQGATEAFF. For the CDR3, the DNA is TGTGCCATCAGTGTGGGACAGGGGGCCACTGAAGCTTTCTTT.

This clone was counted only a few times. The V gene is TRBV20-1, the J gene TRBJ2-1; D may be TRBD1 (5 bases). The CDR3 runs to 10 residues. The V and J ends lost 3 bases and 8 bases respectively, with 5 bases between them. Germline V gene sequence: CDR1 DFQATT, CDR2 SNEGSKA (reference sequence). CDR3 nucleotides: TGCAGTGCTAGGACAGATGAGCAGTTCTTC. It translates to CSARTDEQFF.

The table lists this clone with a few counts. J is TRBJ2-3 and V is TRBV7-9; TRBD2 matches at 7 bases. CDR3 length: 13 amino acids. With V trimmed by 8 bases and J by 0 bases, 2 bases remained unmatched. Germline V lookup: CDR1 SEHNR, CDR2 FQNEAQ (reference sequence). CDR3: CASQRGSTDTQYF. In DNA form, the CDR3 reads TGTGCCAGCCAGCGGGGCAGCACAGATACGCAGTATTTT.

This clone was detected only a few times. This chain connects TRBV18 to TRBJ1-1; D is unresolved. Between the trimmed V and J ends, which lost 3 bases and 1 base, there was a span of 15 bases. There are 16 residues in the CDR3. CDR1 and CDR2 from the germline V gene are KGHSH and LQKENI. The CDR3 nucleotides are TGTGCCAGCTCACCCCTCCCCCAATACGGGAACACTGAAGCTTTCTTT. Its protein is CASSPLPQYGNTEAFF.

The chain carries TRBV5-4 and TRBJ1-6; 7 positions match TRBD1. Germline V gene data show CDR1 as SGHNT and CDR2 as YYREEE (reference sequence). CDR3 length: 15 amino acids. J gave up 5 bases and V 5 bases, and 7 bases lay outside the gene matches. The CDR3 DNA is TGTGCCAGCAGTCGTGACCAGGGGGATAATTCACCCCTCCACTTT. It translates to CASSRDQGDNSPLHF.

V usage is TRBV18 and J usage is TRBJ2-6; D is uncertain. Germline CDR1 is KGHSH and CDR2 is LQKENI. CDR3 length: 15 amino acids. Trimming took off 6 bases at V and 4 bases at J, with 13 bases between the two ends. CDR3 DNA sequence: TGTGCCAGCTCTACCGCCGGCGGAGGGGCCAACGTCCTGACTTTC. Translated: CASSTAGGGANVLTF. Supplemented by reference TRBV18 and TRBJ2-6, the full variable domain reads NAGVMQNPRHLVRRRGQEARLRCSPMKGHSHVYWYRQLPEEGLKFMVYLQKENIIDESGMPKERFSAEFPKEGPSILRIQQVVRGDSAAYFCASSTAGGGANVLTFGAGSRLTVL.

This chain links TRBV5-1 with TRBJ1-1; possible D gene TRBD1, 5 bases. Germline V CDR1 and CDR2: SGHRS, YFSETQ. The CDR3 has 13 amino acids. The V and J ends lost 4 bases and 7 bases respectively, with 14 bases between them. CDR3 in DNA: TGCGCCAGCAGCCCCACAGGACGGAATGAAGCTTTCTTT. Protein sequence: CASSPTGRNEAFF. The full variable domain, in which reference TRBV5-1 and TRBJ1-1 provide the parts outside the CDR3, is KAGVTQTPRYLIKTRGQQVTLSCSPISGHRSVSWYQQTPGQGLQFLFEYFSETQRNKGNFPGRFSGRQFSNSRSEMNVSTLELGDSALYLCASSPTGRNEAFFGQGTRLTVV.

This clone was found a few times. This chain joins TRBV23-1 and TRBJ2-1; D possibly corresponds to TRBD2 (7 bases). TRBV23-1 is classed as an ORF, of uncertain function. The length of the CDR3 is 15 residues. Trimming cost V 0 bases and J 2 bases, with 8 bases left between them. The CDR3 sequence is CASSQSRGPYNEQFF. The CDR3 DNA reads TGCGCCAGCAGTCAATCGCGGGGGCCCTACAATGAGCAGTTCTTC.

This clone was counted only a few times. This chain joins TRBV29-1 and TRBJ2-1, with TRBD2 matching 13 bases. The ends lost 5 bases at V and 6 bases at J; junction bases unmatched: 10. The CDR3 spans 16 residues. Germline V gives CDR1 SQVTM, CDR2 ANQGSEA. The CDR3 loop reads CSVSGLAGVGVNEQFF. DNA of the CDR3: TGCAGCGTTTCCGGACTAGCGGGAGTCGGAGTCAATGAGCAGTTCTTC.

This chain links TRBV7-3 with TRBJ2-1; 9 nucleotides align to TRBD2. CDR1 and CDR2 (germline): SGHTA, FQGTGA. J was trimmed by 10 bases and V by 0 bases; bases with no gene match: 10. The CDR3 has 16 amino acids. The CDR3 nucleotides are TGTGCCAGCAGCTTAACGACGGCGGGGGGGCCCCGGGAGCAGTTCTTC. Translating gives CASSLTTAGGPREQFF. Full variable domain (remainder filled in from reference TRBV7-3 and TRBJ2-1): GAGVSQTPSNKVTEKGKYVELRCDPISGHTALYWYRQSLGQGPEFLIYFQGTGAADDSGLPNDRFFAVRPEGSVSTLKIQRTERGDSAVYLCASSLTTAGGPREQFFGPGTRLTVL.

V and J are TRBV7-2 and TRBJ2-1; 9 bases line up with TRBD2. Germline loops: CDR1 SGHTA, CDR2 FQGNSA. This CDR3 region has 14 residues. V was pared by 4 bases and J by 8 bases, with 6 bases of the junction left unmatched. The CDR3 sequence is CASSSLAGEYEQFF. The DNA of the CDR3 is TGTGCCAGCAGCTCATTAGCGGGAGAGTATGAGCAGTTCTTC. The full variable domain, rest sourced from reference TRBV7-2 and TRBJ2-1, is GAGVSQSPSNKVTEKGKDVELRCDPISGHTALYWYRQSLGQGLEFLIYFQGNSAPDKSGLPSDRFSAERTGGSVSTLTIQRTQQEDSAVYLCASSSLAGEYEQFFGPGTRLTVL.

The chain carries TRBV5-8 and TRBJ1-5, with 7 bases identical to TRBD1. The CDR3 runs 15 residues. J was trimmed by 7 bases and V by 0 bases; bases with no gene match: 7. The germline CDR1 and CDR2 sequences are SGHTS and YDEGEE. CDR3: CASSLEQGMGQPQHF. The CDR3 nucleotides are TGTGCCAGCAGCTTGGAACAGGGGATGGGGCAGCCCCAGCATTTT. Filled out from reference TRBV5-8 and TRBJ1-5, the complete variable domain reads EAGVTQSPTHLIKTRGQQATLRCSPISGHTSVYWYQQALGLGLQFLLWYDEGEERNRGNFPPRFSGRQFPNYSSELNVNALELEDSALYLCASSLEQGMGQPQHFGDGTRLSIL.

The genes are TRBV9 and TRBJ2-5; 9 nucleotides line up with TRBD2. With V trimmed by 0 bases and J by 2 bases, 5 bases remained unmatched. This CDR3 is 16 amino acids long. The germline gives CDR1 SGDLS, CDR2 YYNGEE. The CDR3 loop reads CASSVASGAVQETQYF. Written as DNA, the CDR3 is TGTGCCAGCAGCGTAGCTAGCGGGGCTGTTCAAGAGACCCAGTACTTC.